The clone carrying this T cell receptor (beta chain) occurred many times. TCRbeta library preparation incorporated unique molecular identifiers. TCRdb itself ran the PCR reads through MiXCR, one entry per CDR3 protein. Of around 600,000 distinct CDR3 sequences detected, roughly a tenth appear once; the ten largest clones hold 3.5% to 5%. The sample originates from a study of T-cell reconstitution after alpha-beta-depleted transplantation in children. CDR1 and CDR2 (germline): SGHRS, YFSETQ. The CDR3 is made up of 14 amino acids. V dropped 3 bases and J dropped 3; count of bases not matched to a gene: 2.

The rearrangement links TRBV5-1 to TRBJ2-2; 7 nucleotides match TRBD2. The TCR was taken from a human donor who donated a stem cell graft to a child with acute myeloid leukemia. The sequences come from PBMCs from the stem cell graft donor, collected from the stem cell graft. The DNA of the CDR3 is TGCGCCAGCAGCTGGACTAGTGACACCGGGGAGCTGTTTTTT. This gives the protein CASSWTSDTGELFF.